These 12 T cell receptor beta chains came from one sample sequenced in a study of T cells after posttransplantation cyclophosphamide. Produced via immunoSEQ multiplex PCR; TCRdb's table is partial and in-frame only. The table has tens of thousands of clones, roughly 94% seen once. Sequencing was performed on PBMCs. These receptors all come from a woman in her twenties or thirties in good health and a related stem cell transplant donor.

This sequence joins TRBV6-4 and TRBJ2-3; maybe TRBD2 (6 bases). The CDR3 is 16 residues long. Germline V gene data show CDR1 as MRHNA and CDR2 as SNTAGT. V dropped 3 bases and J dropped 0 bases, with 13 bases sitting between them. Written as DNA, the CDR3 is TGTGCCAGCAGTGAATTGGCGGGGACTAGCACAGATACGCAGTATTTT. Protein: CASSELAGTSTDTQYF.

This chain connects TRBV19 to TRBJ1-5; D is possibly TRBD1 (6 bases). The CDR3 has 15 amino acids. Germline V gives CDR1 LNHDA, CDR2 SQIVND (reference sequence). V gave up 3 bases and J gave up 7 bases, with 16 bases separating them. CDR3 loop: CASSIPQGYGQPQHF. CDR3 DNA sequence: TGTGCCAGTAGTATTCCCCAGGGGTACGGCCAGCCCCAGCATTTT.

This chain connects TRBV5-1 to TRBJ1-1; D is unclear. This CDR3 spans 14 amino acids. V lost 4 bases, J lost 0 bases, and 10 bases lay in between. The germline V gene encodes CDR1 SGHRS and CDR2 YFSETQ. The CDR3 spells CASSTTTMNTEAFF. The CDR3 region has the DNA TGCGCCAGCAGCACCACAACCATGAACACTGAAGCTTTCTTT.

The rearrangement joins TRBV19 to TRBJ2-1; TRBD2 matches at 10 bases. V shed 0 bases, J shed 1 base, and the junction held 9 bases outside the gene matches. Germline V gene sequence: CDR1 LNHDA, CDR2 SQIVND (reference sequence). CDR3 length equals 19 residues. The CDR3 protein is CASSIDGAGLAVSYNEQFF. CDR3 DNA sequence: TGTGCCAGTAGTATAGATGGGGCCGGACTAGCGGTTTCCTACAATGAGCAGTTCTTC.

The chain has TRBV7-3 and TRBJ2-1; tentative D call: TRBD2 (6 bases). CDR3 length equals 13 residues. V lost 5 bases and J 5 bases, leaving 10 bases between the germline ends. Germline V gene data show CDR1 as SGHTA and CDR2 as FQGTGA. The CDR3 loop reads CASSAGLNNEQFF. In DNA, the CDR3 is TGTGCCAGCAGCGCGGGACTGAACAATGAGCAGTTCTTC.

This chain uses TRBV4-2 with TRBJ1-2; possibly TRBD1 for D (6 bases). The CDR3 totals 16 residues. Per the germline V gene, CDR1 is LGHNA and CDR2 is YNFKEQ. With 2 bases removed from V and 7 bases from J, the gap between germline ends came to 20 bases. Here the CDR3 DNA reads TGTGCCAGCAGCCAATCGCTGTTACGGGGGGCTGGTGGCTACACCTTC. It yields the protein CASSQSLLRGAGGYTF.

The chain combines TRBV28 with TRBJ2-3; D gene uncertain. The V and J ends lost 8 bases and 2 bases respectively, with 17 bases between them. Germline V gene sequence: CDR1 MDHEN, CDR2 SYDVKM. The CDR3 extends over 15 amino acids. The CDR3 region is CASPSFKLTTDTQYF. The CDR3 bases are TGTGCCAGCCCATCATTTAAACTCACCACAGATACGCAGTATTTT.

This clone was observed a single time. This rearrangement joins TRBV11-3 to TRBJ2-1, with TRBD1 identical over 10 bases. V gave up 5 bases and J gave up 6 bases; unmatched junction bases: 4. CDR1 SGHNT and CDR2 YENEEA come from the germline V gene. This CDR3 spans 14 amino acids. The CDR3 sequence is CASSKDRGVNEQFF. In nucleotides, the CDR3 is TGTGCCAGCAGCAAGGACAGGGGGGTCAATGAGCAGTTCTTC.

CDR3 residues: CASSARGGTRFANTGELFF. CDR3 nucleotide sequence: TGCGCCAGCAGCGCACGCGGGGGGACTCGGTTCGCGAACACCGGGGAGCTGTTTTTT. This chain connects TRBV5-1 to TRBJ2-2; 8 bases are shared with TRBD2. Per the germline V gene, CDR1 is SGHRS and CDR2 is YFSETQ. The CDR3 is 19 residues long. The junction had 14 bases not matched to a gene; V was cut back by 4 bases and J by 0 bases. Full variable domain (rest looked up from reference TRBV5-1 and TRBJ2-2): KAGVTQTPRYLIKTRGQQVTLSCSPISGHRSVSWYQQTPGQGLQFLFEYFSETQRNKGNFPGRFSGRQFSNSRSEMNVSTLELGDSALYLCASSARGGTRFANTGELFFGEGSRLTVL.

The rearrangement links TRBV5-1 to TRBJ1-1; TRBD1 is a possible D gene (6 bases). V was clipped by 4 bases and J by 1 base, with 11 bases between them. This CDR3 is built from 14 residues. From germline, CDR1 is SGHRS and CDR2 YFSETQ. The CDR3 here is CASSPGTQNTEAFF. The CDR3 region has the DNA TGCGCCAGCAGCCCCGGGACACAGAACACTGAAGCTTTCTTT.

This clone occurred once. The rearrangement joins TRBV5-6 to TRBJ2-5, with 8 bases lining up with TRBD1. Looked up from germline, CDR1 is SGHDT and CDR2 is YYEEEE. V lost 7 bases, J lost 2 bases, and 10 bases stayed unmatched. This CDR3 spans 15 amino acids. The CDR3 here is CASARGLLEQETQYF. CDR3 sequence (DNA): TGTGCCAGCGCCAGGGGGCTTTTGGAACAAGAGACCCAGTACTTC.

The chain has TRBV25-1 and TRBJ1-4; D gene unclear. The CDR3 covers 15 residues. Germline CDR1 and CDR2: MGHDK and SYGVNS. The V gene lost 6 bases and the J gene lost 0 bases, with 11 bases spanning the gap. The CDR3 region is CASRGVGATNEKLFF. CDR3 sequence (DNA): TGTGCCAGCAGGGGAGTGGGAGCAACTAATGAAAAACTGTTTTTT.